This T cell receptor (beta chain) is drawn from a study of blood T cell repertoires in COVID-19 (dated by TCRdb to 2018 to 2020). Concerning the study at large: The collaborator samples originated in the United States, Italy and Spain and spanned the acute and convalescent phases of COVID-19. The material from the prospective study consisted of cDNA or gDNA derived from T cells, B-cell-depleted T cells, or PBMCs. The dataset comprised deeply sampled blood TCRbeta repertoires from subjects exposed to, actively infected with, or recovered from COVID-19. The repertoires were made available in a free public database intended to serve as a resource for research on the immune response to SARS-CoV-2. Samples came from the ongoing ImmuneRACE study (first 160 participants) plus 1,254 subjects from 6 global collaborators. Nearly every sample came with metadata listing a de-identified subject ID, COVID-19 status, age in years and sex. HLA class I and class II types, where available, came from metadata supplied by the sample provider rather than from assay-based typing.

Each collaborating institution followed its own protocols to collect whole blood in K2EDTA tubes. For TCRbeta analysis, collaborator samples were shipped as frozen whole blood, as isolated PBMCs, or as DNA extracted from either sample type. The immunoSEQ Assay, a bias-controlled multiplex PCR, was used to amplify TCRbeta CDR3 regions from genomic DNA. The authors' pipeline ran thus. Within the assay, amplification of reference gene primers was used to estimate how many nucleated cells each sample contained. Sequence reads were collapsed and filtered to measure the absolute abundance of every unique TCRbeta CDR3 rearrangement. For each sample, productive Simpson clonality was calculated by taking the square root of Simpson's diversity index across productive rearrangements. TCRdb holds this immuneACCESS table with in-frame rearrangements only. Some clones are missing; in checked studies, unresolved V genes explain under half, and the rest has no known cause. The V and J calls and clone size come from that table; D and trimming were worked out from the DNA. The sample table records 83,000 or so clones; roughly 82% of these occur just once. Just over 20% of the sample comes from the top ten.

Results the study describes overall, beyond this receptor: Clinical and demographic metadata were provided uncurated, with the amount varying by source and participant.

The sample holds one count of this clone. No cognate antigen has been identified for it. No base quality information exists; no much larger clone differs at one position. Sequenced: peripheral blood. This TCR was recovered from a human donor in a cohort sampled during active COVID-19.

The CDR3 is CASSVRDRVFNEQFF. The DNA sequence is as follows: TGCGCCAGCAGCGTCCGGGACAGGGTTTTCAATGAGCAGTTCTTC. Recombination connected TRBV5-1 to TRBJ2-1; 9 central nucleotides agree with TRBD1. Taken from the germline V gene, the CDR1 and CDR2 loops are SGHRS and YFSETQ. V is trimmed back by 4 bases and J by 6 bases, and the junction contains 8 bases that no gene match accounts for. The cysteine opens and the phenylalanine closes a CDR3 of 15 amino acids. Only the CDR3 DNA stays, 45 bases, in frame from base 1.